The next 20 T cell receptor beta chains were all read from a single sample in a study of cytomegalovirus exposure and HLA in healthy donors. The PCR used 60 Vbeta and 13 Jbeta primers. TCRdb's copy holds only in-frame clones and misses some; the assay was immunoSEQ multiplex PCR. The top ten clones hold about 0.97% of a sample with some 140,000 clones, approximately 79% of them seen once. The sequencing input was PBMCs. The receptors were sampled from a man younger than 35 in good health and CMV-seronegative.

The CDR3 bases are TGTGCCAGCAGCCAAGCGGGACAGGTTGCCGGGGAGCTGTTTTTT. Its translation is CASSQAGQVAGELFF. This chain connects TRBV4-2 to TRBJ2-2, with 8 bases identical to TRBD1. The germline V gene encodes CDR1 LGHNA and CDR2 YNFKEQ. V shed 1 base and J 6 bases; nucleotides not matched to a gene: 4. This CDR3 is 15 amino acids long.

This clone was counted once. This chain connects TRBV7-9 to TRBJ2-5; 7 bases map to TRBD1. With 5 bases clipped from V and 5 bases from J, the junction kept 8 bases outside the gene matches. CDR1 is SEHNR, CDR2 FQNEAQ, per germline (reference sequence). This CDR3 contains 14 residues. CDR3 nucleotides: TGTGCCAGCAGCCGAGGGGGCGCGGCTGAGACCCAGTACTTC. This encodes CASSRGGAAETQYF. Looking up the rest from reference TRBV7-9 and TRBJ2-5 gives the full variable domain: DTGVSQNPRHKITKRGQNVTFRCDPISEHNRLYWYRQTLGQGPEFLTYFQNEAQLEKSRLLSDRFSAERPKGSFSTLEIQRTEQGDSAMYLCASSRGGAAETQYFGPGTRLLVL.

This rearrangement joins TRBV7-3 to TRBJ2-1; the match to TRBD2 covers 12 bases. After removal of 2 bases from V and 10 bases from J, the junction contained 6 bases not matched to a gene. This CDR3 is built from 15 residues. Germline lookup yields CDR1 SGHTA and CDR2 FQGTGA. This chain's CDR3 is CASSLSSGGANEQFF. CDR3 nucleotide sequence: TGTGCCAGCAGCTTATCTAGCGGGGGGGCCAACGAGCAGTTCTTC.

For the CDR3, the DNA is TGTGCCAGCAGCTTAGAGGGGACAGTGACGACCGGGGAGCTGTTTTTT. Protein: CASSLEGTVTTGELFF. The V gene is TRBV7-2, the J gene TRBJ2-2; 7 positions match TRBD1. CDR3 length: 16 amino acids. V shed 1 base, J shed 5 bases, and the junction held 7 bases outside the gene matches. The germline gives CDR1 SGHTA, CDR2 FQGNSA. The full variable domain, rest sourced from reference TRBV7-2 and TRBJ2-2, is GAGVSQSPSNKVTEKGKDVELRCDPISGHTALYWYRQSLGQGLEFLIYFQGNSAPDKSGLPSDRFSAERTGGSVSTLTIQRTQQEDSAVYLCASSLEGTVTTGELFFGEGSRLTVL.

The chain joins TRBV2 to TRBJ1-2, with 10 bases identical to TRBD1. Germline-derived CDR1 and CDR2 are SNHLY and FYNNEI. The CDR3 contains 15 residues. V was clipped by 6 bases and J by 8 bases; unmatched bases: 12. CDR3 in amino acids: CASRQTGTGAQGYTF. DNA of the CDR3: TGTGCCAGCAGACAGACCGGGACAGGGGCCCAGGGCTACACCTTC.

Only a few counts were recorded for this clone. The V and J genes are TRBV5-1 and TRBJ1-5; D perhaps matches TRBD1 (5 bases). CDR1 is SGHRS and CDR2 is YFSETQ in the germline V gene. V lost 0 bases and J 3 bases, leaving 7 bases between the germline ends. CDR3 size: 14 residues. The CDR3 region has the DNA TGCGCCAGCAGCTTGGCAGGGCTCAATCAGCCCCAGCATTTT. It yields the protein CASSLAGLNQPQHF. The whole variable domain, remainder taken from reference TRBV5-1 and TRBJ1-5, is KAGVTQTPRYLIKTRGQQVTLSCSPISGHRSVSWYQQTPGQGLQFLFEYFSETQRNKGNFPGRFSGRQFSNSRSEMNVSTLELGDSALYLCASSLAGLNQPQHFGDGTRLSIL.

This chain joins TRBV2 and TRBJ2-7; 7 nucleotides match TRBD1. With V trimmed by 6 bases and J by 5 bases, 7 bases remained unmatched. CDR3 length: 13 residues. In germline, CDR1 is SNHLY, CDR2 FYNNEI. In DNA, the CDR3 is TGTGCCAGCAGGTACAGGGGTGGGAACGAGCAGTACTTC. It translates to CASRYRGGNEQYF.

The CDR3 DNA follows: TGTGCCATCAGTGAGGGGGCGATAACAGTTAGTGGACGGGGCAATCAGCCCCAGCATTTT. It encodes CAISEGAITVSGRGNQPQHF. This chain joins TRBV10-3 and TRBJ1-5; D is perhaps TRBD1 (5 bases). The CDR3 covers 20 residues. Trimming stripped 2 bases from V and 2 bases from J, with 25 bases between. Germline CDR1 and CDR2: ENHRY and SYGVKD.

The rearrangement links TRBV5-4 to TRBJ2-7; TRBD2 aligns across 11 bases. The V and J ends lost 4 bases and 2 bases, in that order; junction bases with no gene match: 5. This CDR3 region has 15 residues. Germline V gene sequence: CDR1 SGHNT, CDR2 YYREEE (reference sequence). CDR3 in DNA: TGTGCCAGCAGCGCATATAGCGGGGGGGCCTACGAGCAGTACTTC. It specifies CASSAYSGGAYEQYF. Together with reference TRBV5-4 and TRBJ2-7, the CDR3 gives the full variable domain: ETGVTQSPTHLIKTRGQQVTLRCSSQSGHNTVSWYQQALGQGPQFIFQYYREEENGRGNFPPRFSGLQFPNYSSELNVNALELDDSALYLCASSAYSGGAYEQYFGPGTRLTVT.

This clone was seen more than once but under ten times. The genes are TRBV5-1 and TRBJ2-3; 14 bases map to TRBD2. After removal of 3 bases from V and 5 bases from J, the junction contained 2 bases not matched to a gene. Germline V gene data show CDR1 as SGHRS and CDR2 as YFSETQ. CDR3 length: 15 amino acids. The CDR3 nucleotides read TGCGCCAGCAGCTATGGACTAGCGGGGGGAGATACGCAGTATTTT. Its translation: CASSYGLAGGDTQYF. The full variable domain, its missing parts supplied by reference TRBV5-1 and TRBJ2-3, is KAGVTQTPRYLIKTRGQQVTLSCSPISGHRSVSWYQQTPGQGLQFLFEYFSETQRNKGNFPGRFSGRQFSNSRSEMNVSTLELGDSALYLCASSYGLAGGDTQYFGPGTRLTVL.

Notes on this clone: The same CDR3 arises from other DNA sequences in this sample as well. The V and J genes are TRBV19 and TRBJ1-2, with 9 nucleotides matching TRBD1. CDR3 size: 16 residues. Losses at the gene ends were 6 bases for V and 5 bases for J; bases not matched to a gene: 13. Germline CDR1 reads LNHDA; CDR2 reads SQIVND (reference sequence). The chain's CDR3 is CASSPSTGTGIYGYTF. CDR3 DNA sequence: TGTGCCAGTAGCCCTTCAACCGGGACAGGGATATATGGCTACACCTTC.

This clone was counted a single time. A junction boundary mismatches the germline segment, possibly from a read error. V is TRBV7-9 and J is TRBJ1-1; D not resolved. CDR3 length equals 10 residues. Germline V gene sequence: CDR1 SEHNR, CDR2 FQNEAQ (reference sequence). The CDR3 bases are TGTTCCAGTCAACAGAGTGAAGCTTTCTTT. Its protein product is CSSQQSEAFF.

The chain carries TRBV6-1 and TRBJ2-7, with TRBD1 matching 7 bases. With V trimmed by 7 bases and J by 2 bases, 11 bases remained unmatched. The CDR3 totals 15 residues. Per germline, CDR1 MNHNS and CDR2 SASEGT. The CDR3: CASNNRGLRAYEQYF. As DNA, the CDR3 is TGTGCCAGCAACAACAGGGGCCTGAGGGCCTACGAGCAGTACTTC.

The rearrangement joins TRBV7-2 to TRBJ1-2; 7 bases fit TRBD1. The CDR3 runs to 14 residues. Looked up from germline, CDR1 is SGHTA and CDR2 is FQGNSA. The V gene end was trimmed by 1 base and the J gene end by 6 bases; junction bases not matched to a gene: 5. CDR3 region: CASSLEAGGHGYTF. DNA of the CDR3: TGTGCCAGCAGCTTAGAAGCAGGGGGACATGGCTACACCTTC.

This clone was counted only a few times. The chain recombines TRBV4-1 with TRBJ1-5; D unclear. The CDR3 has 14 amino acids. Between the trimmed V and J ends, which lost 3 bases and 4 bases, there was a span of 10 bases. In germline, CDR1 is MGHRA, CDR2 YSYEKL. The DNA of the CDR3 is TGCGCCAGCAGCCATACGCAAGCTAATCAGCCCCAGCATTTT. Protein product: CASSHTQANQPQHF.

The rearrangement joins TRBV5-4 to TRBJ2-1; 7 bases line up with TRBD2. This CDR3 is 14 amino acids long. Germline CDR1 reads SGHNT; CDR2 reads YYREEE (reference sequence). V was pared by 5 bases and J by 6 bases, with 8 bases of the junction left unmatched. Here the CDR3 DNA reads TGTGCCAGCAGTTCTCCGAGCGGGGTCAATGAGCAGTTCTTC. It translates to CASSSPSGVNEQFF.

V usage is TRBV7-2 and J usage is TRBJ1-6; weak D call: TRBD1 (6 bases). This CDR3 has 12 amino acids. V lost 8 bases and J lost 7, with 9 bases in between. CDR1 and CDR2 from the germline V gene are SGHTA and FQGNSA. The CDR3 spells CASGGGNSPLHF. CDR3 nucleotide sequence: TGTGCCAGCGGGGGGGGCAATTCACCCCTCCACTTT.

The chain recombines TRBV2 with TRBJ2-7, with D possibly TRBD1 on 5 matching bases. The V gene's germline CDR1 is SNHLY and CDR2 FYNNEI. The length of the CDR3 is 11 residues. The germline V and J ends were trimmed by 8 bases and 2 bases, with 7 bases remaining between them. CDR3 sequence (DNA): TGTGCCAGCTCCAGGGCCTACGAGCAGTACTTC. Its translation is CASSRAYEQYF.

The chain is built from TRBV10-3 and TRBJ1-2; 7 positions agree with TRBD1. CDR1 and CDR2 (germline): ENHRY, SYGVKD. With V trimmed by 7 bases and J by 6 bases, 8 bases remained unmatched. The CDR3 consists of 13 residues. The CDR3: CAINPGTVDGYTF. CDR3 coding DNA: TGTGCCATCAACCCCGGGACAGTAGATGGCTACACCTTC.

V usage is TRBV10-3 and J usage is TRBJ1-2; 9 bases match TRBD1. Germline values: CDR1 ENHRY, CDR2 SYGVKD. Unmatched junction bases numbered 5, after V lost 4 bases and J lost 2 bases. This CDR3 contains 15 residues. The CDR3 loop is CAISADRGSNYGYTF. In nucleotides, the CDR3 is TGTGCCATCAGTGCGGACAGGGGCTCAAACTATGGCTACACCTTC.